One and the same sample provided the 32 T cell receptor beta chains below, sequenced in a study of vaccination and CD4 T cells after COVID-19. The assay that was used to sequence DNA from cultured CD4+ T cells was the Oncomine TCR Beta short-read assay. From the PCR reads, TCRdb called clonotypes with MiXCR, one entry per CDR3 protein. The table lists roughly 16,000 distinct CDR3 sequences, around 44% of them singletons. Treatment defined: roughly nine-day PBMC culture with coronavirus spike peptide pools or control peptides (ViraFEST assay). These TCRs' antigens remain unknown. The material sequenced was CD4+ T cells from blood, cultured in vitro, taken after SARS-CoV-2 vaccination. The origin of the receptors is a human donor who had recovered from COVID-19.

V usage is TRBV15 and J usage is TRBJ2-1, with D perhaps given as TRBD1 or TRBD2 (6 bases each). V lost 0 bases and J lost 4, with 16 bases in between. CDR1 and CDR2 from the germline V gene are LNHNV and YYDKDF (reference sequence). The CDR3 extends over 17 amino acids. The CDR3 DNA reads TGTGCCACCAGCAGAGAGGGGGCGGGACGCACGTACAATGAGCAGTTCTTC. This translates into CATSREGAGRTYNEQFF.

The sample holds a few counts of this clonotype. This chain uses TRBV24-1 with TRBJ2-3; TRBD2 matches 10 bases. The CDR3 has 16 residues. Germline lookup yields CDR1 KGHDR and CDR2 SFDVKD. V lost 4 bases to trimming and J lost 4 bases; unmatched junction nucleotides: 7. The CDR3 nucleotides read TGTGCCACCAGTGACACGCTAGCGGGAGTGGCAGATACGCAGTATTTT. It specifies CATSDTLAGVADTQYF.

This clonotype has just a few counts. This rearrangement joins TRBV28 to TRBJ1-2, with 7 bases matching TRBD1. There are 14 residues in the CDR3. The germline V gene has CDR1 MDHEN and CDR2 SYDVKM. The J segment lost 2 bases and the V segment lost 4 bases, leaving 4 bases of the junction unmatched. The CDR3, as DNA: TGTGCCAGCAGTTCACAACAGGGGAACTATGGCTACACCTTC. Amino acid sequence: CASSSQQGNYGYTF.

This clonotype was seen a handful of times. The limits of the CDR3 on the DNA are not certain, so only TCRdb's listed CDR3 is given. The rearrangement links TRBV7-5 to TRBJ1-4; the D call in the table, TRBD1, was not verified against the DNA. TRBV7-5 is reported as a pseudogene. Ends included, the CDR3 has 17 residues. CDR3 residues: CISVPEAPPGYHEKLFF.

The chain joins TRBV7-2 to TRBJ1-5; tentative D call: TRBD1 (6 bases). The CDR3 length is 15 residues. Trimming removed 5 bases at V and 3 bases at J, with 14 bases between. Germline V gene sequence: CDR1 SGHTA, CDR2 FQGNSA. CDR3 DNA sequence: TGTGCCAGCAGCCTTAGTGGGGACATCAATCAGCCCCAGCATTTT. Protein product: CASSLSGDINQPQHF.

The chain combines TRBV20-1 with TRBJ2-1, with 7 bases fitting TRBD2. CDR1 and CDR2 (germline): DFQATT, SNEGSKA (reference sequence). V lost 5 bases to trimming and J lost 5 bases; unmatched junction nucleotides: 6. This CDR3 has 13 amino acids. CDR3 nucleotides: TGCAGTGCTCCAGGCGGGGGTAACAATGAGCAGTTCTTC. Protein: CSAPGGGNNEQFF.

CDR3 coding DNA: TGTGCCCACCACAATGAGCAGTTCTTC. This translates into CAHHNEQFF. The genes are TRBV24-1 and TRBJ2-1; D call uncertain. Germline V gene sequence: CDR1 KGHDR, CDR2 SFDVKD. CDR3 size: 9 residues. Trimming removed 12 bases from V and 5 bases from J, with 4 bases in between.

The J gene is TRBJ2-5, the V gene TRBV5-4, with D possibly matching TRBD1 (6 bases). This CDR3 is 14 amino acids long. Deletions cut 3 bases from V and 2 bases from J, with 11 bases between. Germline CDR1 is SGHNT and CDR2 is YYREEE (reference sequence). The CDR3 bases are TGTGCCAGCAGCTCCGGACAGATACAAGAGACCCAGTACTTC. Encoded protein: CASSSGQIQETQYF. Full variable domain (remainder filled in from reference TRBV5-4 and TRBJ2-5): ETGVTQSPTHLIKTRGQQVTLRCSSQSGHNTVSWYQQALGQGPQFIFQYYREEENGRGNFPPRFSGLQFPNYSSELNVNALELDDSALYLCASSSGQIQETQYFGPGTRLLVL.

The chain employs TRBV6-1 and TRBJ2-7; no clear D. Germline V lookup: CDR1 MNHNS, CDR2 SASEGT. V was trimmed by 2 bases and J by 2 bases, leaving 13 bases between them. CDR3 length: 15 residues. Written as DNA, the CDR3 is TGTGCCAGCAGTGAACCTAATAATGGGGCCTACGAGCAGTACTTC. Translating it yields CASSEPNNGAYEQYF.

This chain uses TRBV7-9 with TRBJ2-2; TRBD1 matches 9 bases. The trim removed 3 bases at V and 2 bases at J, leaving 7 bases unmatched. CDR3 length: 17 residues. CDR1 is SEHNR, CDR2 FQNEAQ, per germline (reference sequence). The CDR3 loop reads CASSLAGTGTNTGELFF. DNA of the CDR3: TGTGCCAGCAGCTTGGCCGGGACAGGGACTAACACCGGGGAGCTGTTTTTT.

Only a few counts were recorded for this clonotype. This chain connects TRBV25-1 to TRBJ1-5; D is unclear. This CDR3 comprises 12 residues. Germline V gene sequence: CDR1 MGHDK, CDR2 SYGVNS. The ends were cut back, 6 bases at V and 2 bases at J, with 5 bases in the middle. CDR3 DNA sequence: TGTGCCAGCAGGGGTGGCAATCAGCCCCAGCATTTT. It codes for CASRGGNQPQHF.

The rearrangement joins TRBV30 to TRBJ2-3; 7 nucleotides agree with TRBD2. Germline CDR1 is GTSNPN and CDR2 is SVGIG (reference sequence). This CDR3 has 13 residues. Trimming removed 5 bases from V and 2 bases from J; junction bases left unmatched: 4. CDR3 loop: CAWGREITDTQYF. The CDR3 nucleotides read TGTGCCTGGGGGCGGGAGATCACAGATACGCAGTATTTT.

The chain is built from TRBV6-1 and TRBJ2-5; 7 bases align to TRBD2. V lost 3 bases and J lost 1; bases outside the gene matches: 2. CDR1 and CDR2 from the germline V gene are MNHNS and SASEGT. This CDR3 comprises 14 residues. CDR3 in DNA: TGTGCCAGCAGTGAGGGAGGGTCCCAAGAGACCCAGTACTTC. Its protein product is CASSEGGSQETQYF.

This clonotype was seen a handful of times. This chain uses TRBV7-9 with TRBJ1-2; 9 bases are a match to TRBD1. Germline trimming cut 2 bases from V and 8 bases from J; bases unmatched to any gene: 9. This CDR3 is 15 amino acids long. Per the germline V gene, CDR1 is SEHNR and CDR2 is FQNEAQ (reference sequence). Here the CDR3 reads CASSLMGQGLGGYTF. DNA of the CDR3: TGTGCCAGCAGCTTAATGGGACAGGGTCTCGGCGGCTACACCTTC.

This clonotype has only a few counts. This sequence joins TRBV6-1 and TRBJ1-5; D unresolved. The CDR3 length is 14 residues. V shed 6 bases and J shed 5 bases, with 14 bases lying between them. Looked up from germline, CDR1 is MNHNS and CDR2 is SASEGT. The DNA of the CDR3 is TGTGCCAGCAGAGAGGGATCCTCTCATCAGCCCCAGCATTTT. It is translated as CASREGSSHQPQHF.

The chain has TRBV30 and TRBJ1-5; D gene unclear. The CDR3 is 13 amino acids. The V end was cut by 0 bases, the J end by 2 bases, with 5 bases between. Germline V CDR1 and CDR2: GTSNPN, SVGIG (reference sequence). The CDR3 reads CAWSVDGNQPQHF. The CDR3 DNA follows: TGTGCCTGGAGTGTTGACGGCAATCAGCCCCAGCATTTT.

With respect to this clonotype: At one of its ends the junction is not consistent with the germline gene, which may arise from a read error. The J gene is TRBJ2-3, the V gene TRBV7-2, with 10 bases matching TRBD1. The CDR3 sequence is 13 residues long. CDR1 is SGHTA and CDR2 is FQGNSA in the germline V gene. CDR3 nucleotide sequence: TGTGCCAGCAGCTTAGGACGCGACAGGGGGCTAGCTTTT. Translation gives CASSLGRDRGLAF.

This chain uses TRBV30 with TRBJ2-7; 7 bases fit TRBD2. Germline values: CDR1 GTSNPN, CDR2 SVGIG (reference sequence). The trim removed 4 bases at V and 0 bases at J, leaving 6 bases unmatched. The CDR3 has 14 residues. The CDR3 region has the DNA TGTGCCTGGAAGAACGGGAGGCGCTCCTACGAGCAGTACTTC. Translating gives CAWKNGRRSYEQYF.

This clonotype was counted a few times. The chain carries TRBV6-2 or TRBV6-3 and TRBJ2-7, with TRBD2 matching over 9 bases. The CDR3 sequence is 15 residues long. Germline-derived CDR1 and CDR2 are MNHEY and SVGEGT. V lost 5 bases and J lost 5; bases outside the gene matches: 10. In DNA, the CDR3 is TGTGCCAGCAGTCCCCTAGCGGGATTCGTCAACGAGCAGTACTTC. Amino acids: CASSPLAGFVNEQYF.

CDR3 amino acids: CASGPGGLATGELFF. The DNA of the CDR3 is TGTGCCAGCGGGCCGGGGGGACTAGCTACCGGGGAGCTGTTTTTT. The V and J genes are TRBV6-1 and TRBJ2-2; 9 bases map to TRBD2. Germline-derived CDR1 and CDR2 are MNHNS and SASEGT. V lost 8 bases to trimming and J lost 5 bases; unmatched junction nucleotides: 9. The CDR3 sequence is 15 residues long.

The chain couples TRBV20-1 to TRBJ1-5, with a weak D call TRBD1 (5 bases). From germline, CDR1 is DFQATT and CDR2 SNEGSKA (reference sequence). This CDR3 has 13 amino acids. Trimming removed 3 bases from V and 9 bases from J, with 15 bases in between. CDR3 residues: CSASGGPEMPQHF. The CDR3 DNA sequence: TGCAGTGCTAGTGGGGGTCCGGAGATGCCCCAGCATTTT.

This clonotype was counted only a few times. V and J are TRBV2 and TRBJ1-6, with D maybe TRBD1 (6 bases). The CDR3 is made up of 15 amino acids. The V end lost 5 bases, the J end lost 7 bases, and 15 bases lay between the germline ends. Per the germline V gene, CDR1 is SNHLY and CDR2 is FYNNEI. Here the CDR3 reads CASSHPGTQNSPLHF. DNA of the CDR3: TGTGCCAGCAGTCACCCCGGGACACAAAATTCACCCCTCCACTTT.

The CDR3 DNA is TGTGCCAGCAGCTTAAGTCTTGGGCCAGATACGCAGTATTTT. Translation: CASSLSLGPDTQYF. V and J are TRBV7-6 and TRBJ2-3; no reliable D call. From germline, CDR1 is SGHVS and CDR2 FNYEAQ. Trimming pared 2 bases from V and 4 bases from J, leaving 10 bases between. The CDR3 extends over 14 amino acids.

Concerning this clonotype itself: At one boundary the junction diverges from the germline segment, which might be a read error. The rearrangement uses TRBV4-2 and TRBJ2-1, with 7 bases matching TRBD1. Germline V CDR1 and CDR2: LGHNA, YNFKEQ. The CDR3 consists of 16 residues. CDR3 nucleotides: TGTACCAGCAGCCAGAGAGACAGGGCGGCCTACAATGAGCAGTTCTTC. It specifies CTSSQRDRAAYNEQFF.

The CDR3 here is CASSPPGVPSMGYTF. In DNA, the CDR3 is TGTGCCAGCAGTCCCCCAGGGGTACCCTCGATGGGCTACACCTTC. V usage is TRBV6-1 and J usage is TRBJ1-2; TRBD1 is a possible D gene (6 bases). The V and J ends lost 5 bases and 8 bases respectively, with 21 bases between them. CDR1 is MNHNS and CDR2 is SASEGT in the germline V gene. The length of the CDR3 is 15 residues.

This clonotype was seen a handful of times. This chain connects TRBV6-4 to TRBJ2-2; 11 positions match TRBD1. V lost 6 bases, J lost 5 bases, and 8 bases stayed unmatched. CDR3 length equals 16 residues. Germline values: CDR1 MRHNA, CDR2 SNTAGT. CDR3 region: CASSPTGTGGTGELFF. The CDR3 DNA follows: TGTGCCAGCAGCCCTACCGGGACAGGGGGAACCGGGGAGCTGTTTTTT.

This sequence joins TRBV2 and TRBJ2-2; D uncertain. CDR1 and CDR2 (germline): SNHLY, FYNNEI. Trimming stripped 7 bases from V and 3 bases from J, with 9 bases between. The CDR3 extends over 13 amino acids. CDR3 sequence reads: CASKRQDTGELFF. In DNA, the CDR3 is TGTGCCAGCAAAAGGCAGGACACCGGGGAGCTGTTTTTT.

This clonotype was found once. The CDR3 sequence is CASSFRQGGTNYGYTF. DNA for the CDR3: TGTGCCAGCAGCTTTCGCCAGGGTGGTACTAACTATGGCTACACCTTC. The gene calls are TRBV7-9 and TRBJ1-2; D is possibly TRBD1 (5 bases). The CDR3 loop spans 16 amino acids. V gave up 3 bases and J gave up 0 bases, with 14 bases separating them. CDR1 is SEHNR, CDR2 FQNEAQ, per germline (reference sequence).

CDR3 nucleotide sequence: TGTGCCAGCAGAGACCGCCAGCGGGAGGGTTGGACAGATACGCAGTATTTT. Translated, it gives CASRDRQREGWTDTQYF. The rearrangement joins TRBV27 to TRBJ2-3; 10 bases fit TRBD2. Germline lookup yields CDR1 MNHEY and CDR2 SMNVEV (reference sequence). CDR3 size: 17 residues. The V gene end was trimmed by 6 bases and the J gene end by 3 bases; junction bases not matched to a gene: 12.

This clonotype turned up a few times. The chain uses TRBV28 and TRBJ2-1, with D tentatively TRBD2 (6 bases). The length of the CDR3 is 12 residues. Germline CDR1 reads MDHEN; CDR2 reads SYDVKM. V was cut by 3 bases and J by 14 bases, with 14 bases left in between. This CDR3 reads CASSFVAGKEFF. CDR3 nucleotides: TGTGCCAGCAGTTTTGTGGCGGGAAAAGAGTTCTTC.

V and J are TRBV6-1 and TRBJ1-3; tentative D call: TRBD1 (5 bases). The CDR3 runs to 13 residues. Germline loops: CDR1 MNHNS, CDR2 SASEGT. V lost 7 bases, J lost 4 bases, and 11 bases lay in between. The CDR3 DNA sequence: TGTGCCAGCATTTCAGGGTCAGGAAACACCATATATTTT. This codes for CASISGSGNTIYF.

A remark on this clonotype: The junction differs from germline at one of its ends, possibly a read error. The chain uses TRBV7-2 and TRBJ1-2; TRBD1 matches 8 bases. From germline, CDR1 is SGHTA and CDR2 FQGNSA. The CDR3 loop spans 13 amino acids. The DNA of the CDR3 is TGTGCCAGCAGCAGGACAGGGAACTTTGGCTACACCTTC. Translated: CASSRTGNFGYTF.